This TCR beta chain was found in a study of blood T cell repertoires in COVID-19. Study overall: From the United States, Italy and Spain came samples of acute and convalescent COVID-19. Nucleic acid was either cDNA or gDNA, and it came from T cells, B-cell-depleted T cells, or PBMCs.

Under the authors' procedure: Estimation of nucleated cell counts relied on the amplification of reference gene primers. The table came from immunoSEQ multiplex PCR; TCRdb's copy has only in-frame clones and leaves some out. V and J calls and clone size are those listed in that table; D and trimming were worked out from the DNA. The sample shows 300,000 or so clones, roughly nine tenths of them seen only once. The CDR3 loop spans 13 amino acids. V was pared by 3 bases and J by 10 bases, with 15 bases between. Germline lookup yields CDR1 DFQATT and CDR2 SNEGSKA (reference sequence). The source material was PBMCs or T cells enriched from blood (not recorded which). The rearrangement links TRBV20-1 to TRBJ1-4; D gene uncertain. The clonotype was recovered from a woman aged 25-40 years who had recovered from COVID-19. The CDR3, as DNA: TGCAGTGCTAGTGCCGGGGAGAGGTCAAAACTGTTTTTT. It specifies CSASAGERSKLFF.